Presented here are 18 T cell receptor beta chains from one specimen sequenced in a study of T cell changes during pregnancy in multiple sclerosis. Sequencing was performed with immunoSEQ multiplex PCR; in TCRdb, only in-frame clones are kept and a portion is missing. The sample consists of about 52,000 clones, around 92% of them appearing once. The sample consisted of CD4+ T cells from peripheral blood mononuclear cells, taken in the third trimester of pregnancy. These receptors were collected from a female donor with multiple sclerosis, enrolled in a pregnancy study.

The V call is TRBV6-6, the J call TRBJ1-6; D remains unclear. The CDR3 consists of 15 residues. V lost 2 bases and J lost 10, with 15 bases in between. Germline CDR1 MNHNY, CDR2 SVGAGI (reference sequence). CDR3 protein: CASSYQKPQSSPLHF. CDR3 coding DNA: TGTGCCAGCAGTTACCAAAAACCGCAGTCGTCACCCCTCCACTTT.

This chain links TRBV5-6 with TRBJ1-4; 10 bases are shared with TRBD1. The CDR3 is 16 amino acids. V shed 0 bases and J 7 bases; nucleotides not matched to a gene: 6. Germline lookup yields CDR1 SGHDT and CDR2 YYEEEE. The CDR3: CASSLVRQGAGEKLFF. In nucleotides, the CDR3 is TGTGCCAGCAGCTTGGTACGACAGGGGGCTGGTGAAAAACTGTTTTTT.

CDR3 region: CATNTWGGYTF. CDR3 nucleotides: TGTGCTACAAACACCTGGGGCGGCTACACCTTC. This chain links TRBV19 with TRBJ1-2, with D perhaps matching TRBD1 (5 bases). The germline gives CDR1 LNHDA, CDR2 SQIVND (reference sequence). This CDR3 has 11 amino acids.

V usage is TRBV4-1 and J usage is TRBJ2-5, with D perhaps TRBD1 (5 bases). V was cut by 0 bases and J by 13 bases, with 15 bases left in between. Germline V lookup: CDR1 MGHRA, CDR2 YSYEKL. The CDR3 runs to 13 residues. As DNA, the CDR3 is TGCGCCAGCAGCCAAGATATTCAGGGCCCCTCGTACTTC. Translated: CASSQDIQGPSYF.

This chain joins TRBV28 and TRBJ1-6, with 8 bases identical to TRBD1. This CDR3 spans 19 amino acids. Trimming took 3 bases from V and 10 from J; bases not matched to a gene: 20. CDR1 is MDHEN, CDR2 SYDVKM, per germline. CDR3 DNA: TGTGCCAGCAGTTTCCTTATGAGACAGGGGTGGGTTTTATCCTCACCCCTCCACTTT. Its translation: CASSFLMRQGWVLSSPLHF.

The chain is built from TRBV21-1 and TRBJ2-1; TRBD2 is the table's D call, not checked against the DNA. TRBV21-1 is flagged as a pseudogene. This CDR3 is 15 amino acids long. The CDR3 sequence is CASLQGLADYNEQFF. For the CDR3, the DNA is TGTGCCAGCCTACAGGGACTAGCGGACTACAATGAGCAGTTCTTC.

The rearrangement uses TRBV7-3 and TRBJ2-7; TRBD2 matches at 10 bases. This CDR3 contains 14 residues. V trimming: 4 bases; J trimming: 3 bases; junction bases outside the gene matches: 3. CDR1 is SGHTA and CDR2 is FQGTGA in the germline V gene. The CDR3 sequence is CASSYSGGSYEQYF. The CDR3, as DNA: TGTGCCAGCAGCTATAGCGGGGGGAGCTACGAGCAGTACTTC.

Only one count was recorded for this clone. The V call is TRBV19, the J call TRBJ2-2; perhaps TRBD1 as D (6 bases). The length of the CDR3 is 16 residues. With 5 bases removed from V and 2 bases from J, the gap between germline ends came to 15 bases. Germline V gives CDR1 LNHDA, CDR2 SQIVND (reference sequence). The CDR3 DNA follows: TGTGCCAGTAGTCTAAACGACAGGCCCAACACCGGGGAGCTGTTTTTT. This encodes CASSLNDRPNTGELFF. Looking up the rest from reference TRBV19 and TRBJ2-2 gives the full variable domain: DGGITQSPKYLFRKEGQNVTLSCEQNLNHDAMYWYRQDPGQGLRLIYYSQIVNDFQKGDIAEGYSVSREKKESFPLTVTSAQKNPTAFYLCASSLNDRPNTGELFFGEGSRLTVL.

J is TRBJ1-2 and V is TRBV7-2, with 7 bases aligning to TRBD1. The junction had 7 bases not matched to a gene; V was cut back by 3 bases and J by 0 bases. This CDR3 is 16 amino acids long. From germline, CDR1 is SGHTA and CDR2 FQGNSA. The CDR3 loop is CASSLGQSLSNYGYTF. Here the CDR3 DNA reads TGTGCCAGCAGCTTGGGACAGTCCCTCTCTAACTATGGCTACACCTTC. Variable domain in full (rest from reference TRBV7-2 and TRBJ1-2): GAGVSQSPSNKVTEKGKDVELRCDPISGHTALYWYRQSLGQGLEFLIYFQGNSAPDKSGLPSDRFSAERTGGSVSTLTIQRTQQEDSAVYLCASSLGQSLSNYGYTFGSGTRLTVV.

V usage is TRBV5-1 and J usage is TRBJ2-7, with TRBD1 matching over 11 bases. The CDR3 spans 15 residues. CDR1 and CDR2 (germline): SGHRS, YFSETQ. V was pared by 4 bases and J by 2 bases, with 5 bases of the junction left unmatched. This CDR3 reads CASSNGTGGTYEQYF. DNA for the CDR3: TGCGCCAGCAGCAATGGGACAGGGGGTACCTACGAGCAGTACTTC.

The sample holds a few counts of this clone. The V call is TRBV6-1, the J call TRBJ1-2, with 7 bases lining up with TRBD1. Germline V gives CDR1 MNHNS, CDR2 SASEGT. The V and J ends lost 8 bases and 3 bases, in that order; junction bases with no gene match: 9. CDR3 length: 14 amino acids. The chain's CDR3 is CASGKGQTDYGYTF. DNA for the CDR3: TGTGCCAGCGGGAAGGGACAGACCGACTATGGCTACACCTTC.

The chain carries TRBV9 and TRBJ2-3; D is perhaps TRBD1 (6 bases). Germline V gene data show CDR1 as SGDLS and CDR2 as YYNGEE. Trimming took 0 bases from V and 3 from J, leaving 14 bases between them. The CDR3 has 16 amino acids. CDR3 sequence (DNA): TGTGCCAGCAGCGTAGGAGTTCCTACAGGGACAGATACGCAGTATTTT. This sequence encodes CASSVGVPTGTDTQYF.

DNA for the CDR3: TGTGCCAGCAGCGCGAATTCAGGGTGGAGTTCACCCCTCCACTTT. Protein: CASSANSGWSSPLHF. The J gene is TRBJ1-6, the V gene TRBV9, with D possibly matching TRBD1 (5 bases). This CDR3 region has 15 residues. Between the trimmed V and J ends, which lost 3 bases and 9 bases, there was a span of 16 bases. CDR1 is SGDLS and CDR2 is YYNGEE in the germline V gene.

The V gene is TRBV5-8, the J gene TRBJ1-2; D not resolved. Germline V CDR1 and CDR2: SGHTS, YDEGEE. The CDR3 has 13 residues. The germline V and J ends were trimmed by 3 bases and 6 bases, with 12 bases remaining between them. In DNA form, the CDR3 reads TGTGCCAGCAGCTCGGCAGGTAAGAATGGCTACACCTTC. Translated: CASSSAGKNGYTF.

The sample holds one count of this clone. The genes are TRBV7-2 and TRBJ2-5; TRBD1 agrees at 7 bases. V shed 5 bases and J 3 bases; nucleotides not matched to a gene: 3. The CDR3 totals 13 residues. The germline V gene encodes CDR1 SGHTA and CDR2 FQGNSA. This chain's CDR3 is CASSAGTEETQYF. CDR3 nucleotide sequence: TGTGCCAGCAGCGCCGGGACAGAAGAGACCCAGTACTTC.

V gene TRBV2 combines with J gene TRBJ1-2, with D possibly TRBD1 on 5 matching bases. V was cut by 6 bases and J by 5 bases, with 16 bases left in between. Per the germline V gene, CDR1 is SNHLY and CDR2 is FYNNEI. The CDR3 runs to 14 residues. The DNA for the CDR3 is TGTGCCAGCAGGCCGCAGGGAATCGGATATGGCTACACCTTC. It encodes CASRPQGIGYGYTF.

The J gene is TRBJ1-1, the V gene TRBV18; possibly TRBD1 for D (5 bases). Trimming left V 0 bases short and J 3 bases short, with 8 bases between. This CDR3 has 14 amino acids. Per the germline V gene, CDR1 is KGHSH and CDR2 is LQKENI. In DNA form, the CDR3 reads TGTGCCAGCTCACCACCTGCCAGGGACACTGAAGCTTTCTTT. It translates to CASSPPARDTEAFF. Variable domain in full (rest from reference TRBV18 and TRBJ1-1): NAGVMQNPRHLVRRRGQEARLRCSPMKGHSHVYWYRQLPEEGLKFMVYLQKENIIDESGMPKERFSAEFPKEGPSILRIQQVVRGDSAAYFCASSPPARDTEAFFGQGTRLTVV.

This chain connects TRBV5-1 to TRBJ2-7; weak D call: TRBD2 (5 bases). Germline CDR1 is SGHRS and CDR2 is YFSETQ. The CDR3 covers 13 residues. V was cut by 5 bases and J by 1 base, with 10 bases left in between. CDR3 nucleotide sequence: TGCGCCAGCAGGACCGGGGAGTCCTACGAGCAGTACTTC. Protein: CASRTGESYEQYF.